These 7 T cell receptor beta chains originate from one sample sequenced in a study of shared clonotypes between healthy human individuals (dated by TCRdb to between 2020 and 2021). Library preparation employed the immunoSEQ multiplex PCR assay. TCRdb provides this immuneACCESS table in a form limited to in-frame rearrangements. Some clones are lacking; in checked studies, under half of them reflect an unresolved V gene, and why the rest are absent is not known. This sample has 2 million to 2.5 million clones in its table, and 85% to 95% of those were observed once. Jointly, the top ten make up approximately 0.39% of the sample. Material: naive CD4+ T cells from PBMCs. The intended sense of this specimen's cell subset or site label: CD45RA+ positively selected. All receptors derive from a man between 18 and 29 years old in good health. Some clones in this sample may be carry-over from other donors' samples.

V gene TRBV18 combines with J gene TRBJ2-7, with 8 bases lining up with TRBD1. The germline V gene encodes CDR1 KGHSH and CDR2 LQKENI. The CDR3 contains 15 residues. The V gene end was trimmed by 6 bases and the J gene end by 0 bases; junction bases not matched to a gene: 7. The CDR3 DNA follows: TGTGCCAGCTCCGTACTGGGGACAGGCTCCTACGAGCAGTACTTC. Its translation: CASSVLGTGSYEQYF.

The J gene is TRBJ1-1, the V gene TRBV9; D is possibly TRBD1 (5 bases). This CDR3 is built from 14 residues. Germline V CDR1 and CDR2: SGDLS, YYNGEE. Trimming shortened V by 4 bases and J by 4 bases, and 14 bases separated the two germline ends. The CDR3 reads CASSLGQGGTEAFF. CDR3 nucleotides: TGTGCCAGCAGCTTGGGGCAGGGAGGCACTGAAGCTTTCTTT.

DNA for the CDR3: TGCAGTGCTGGGGCAGTCTACGAGCAGTACTTC. Protein sequence: CSAGAVYEQYF. The chain couples TRBV20-1 to TRBJ2-7; maybe TRBD1 (5 bases). CDR3 length: 11 amino acids. Germline V gene sequence: CDR1 DFQATT, CDR2 SNEGSKA (reference sequence). Trimming removed 5 bases from V and 3 bases from J, with 8 bases in between.

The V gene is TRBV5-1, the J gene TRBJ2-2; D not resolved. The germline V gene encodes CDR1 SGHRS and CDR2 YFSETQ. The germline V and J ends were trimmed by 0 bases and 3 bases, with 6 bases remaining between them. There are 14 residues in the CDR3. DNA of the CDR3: TGCGCCAGCAGCTTGGGACCCCACACCGGGGAGCTGTTTTTT. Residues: CASSLGPHTGELFF.

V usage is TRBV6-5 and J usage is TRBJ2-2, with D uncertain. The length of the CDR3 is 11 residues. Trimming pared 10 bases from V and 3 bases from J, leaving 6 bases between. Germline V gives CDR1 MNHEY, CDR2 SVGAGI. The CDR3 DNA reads TGTGCCACCCGGGACACCGGGGAGCTGTTTTTT. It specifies CATRDTGELFF.

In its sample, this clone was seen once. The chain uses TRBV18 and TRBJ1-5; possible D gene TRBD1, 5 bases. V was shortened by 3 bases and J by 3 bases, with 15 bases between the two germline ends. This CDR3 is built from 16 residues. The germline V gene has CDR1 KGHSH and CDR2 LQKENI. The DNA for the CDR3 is TGTGCCAGCTCACCCCAGGGAGGGCTTCCCAATCAGCCCCAGCATTTT. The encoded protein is CASSPQGGLPNQPQHF.

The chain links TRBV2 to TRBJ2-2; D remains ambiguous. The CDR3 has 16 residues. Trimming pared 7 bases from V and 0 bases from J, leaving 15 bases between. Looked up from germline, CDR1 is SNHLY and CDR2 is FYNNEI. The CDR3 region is CASTPKIRTNTGELFF. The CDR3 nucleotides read TGTGCCAGCACCCCTAAAATCAGGACGAACACCGGGGAGCTGTTTTTT.